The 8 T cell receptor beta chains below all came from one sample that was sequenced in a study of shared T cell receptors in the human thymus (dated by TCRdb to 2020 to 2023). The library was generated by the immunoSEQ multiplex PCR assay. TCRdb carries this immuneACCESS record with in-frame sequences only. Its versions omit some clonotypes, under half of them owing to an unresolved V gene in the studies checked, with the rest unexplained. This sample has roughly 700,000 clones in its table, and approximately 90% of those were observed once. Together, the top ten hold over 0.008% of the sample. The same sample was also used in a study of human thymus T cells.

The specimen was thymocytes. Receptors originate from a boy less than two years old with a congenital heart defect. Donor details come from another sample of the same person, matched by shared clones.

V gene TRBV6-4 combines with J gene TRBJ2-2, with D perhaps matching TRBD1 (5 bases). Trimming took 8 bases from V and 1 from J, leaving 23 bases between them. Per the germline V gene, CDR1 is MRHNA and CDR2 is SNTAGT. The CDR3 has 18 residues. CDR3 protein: CASGRETVPILNTGELFF. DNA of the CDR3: TGTGCCAGCGGAAGAGAGACAGTCCCCATATTGAACACCGGGGAGCTGTTTTTT.

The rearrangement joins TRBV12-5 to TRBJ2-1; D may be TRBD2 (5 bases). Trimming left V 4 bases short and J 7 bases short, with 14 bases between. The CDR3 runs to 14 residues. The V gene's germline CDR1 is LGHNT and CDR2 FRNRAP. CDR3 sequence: CASGYRDGRNEQFF. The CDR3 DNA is TGTGCTAGTGGTTATAGGGATGGGAGAAATGAGCAGTTCTTC.

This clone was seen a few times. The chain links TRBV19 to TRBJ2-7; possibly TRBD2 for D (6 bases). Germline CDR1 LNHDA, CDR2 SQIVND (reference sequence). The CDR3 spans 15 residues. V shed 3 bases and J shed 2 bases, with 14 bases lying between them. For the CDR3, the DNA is TGTGCCAGTAGTATGACCGGCGGGGCAACCTACGAGCAGTACTTC. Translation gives CASSMTGGATYEQYF.

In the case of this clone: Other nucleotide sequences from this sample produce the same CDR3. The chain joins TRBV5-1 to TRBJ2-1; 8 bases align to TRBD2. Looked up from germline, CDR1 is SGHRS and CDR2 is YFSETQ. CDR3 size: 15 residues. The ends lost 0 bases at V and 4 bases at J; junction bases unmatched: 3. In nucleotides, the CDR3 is TGCGCCAGCAGCTTGGGACTAGCGAGGTACAATGAGCAGTTCTTC. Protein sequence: CASSLGLARYNEQFF.

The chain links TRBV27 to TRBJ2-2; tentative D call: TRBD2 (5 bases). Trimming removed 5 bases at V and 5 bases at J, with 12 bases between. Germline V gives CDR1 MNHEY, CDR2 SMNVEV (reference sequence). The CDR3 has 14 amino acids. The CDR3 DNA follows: TGTGCCAGCAGTAGGGCGCCGGGGACCGGGGAGCTGTTTTTT. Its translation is CASSRAPGTGELFF.

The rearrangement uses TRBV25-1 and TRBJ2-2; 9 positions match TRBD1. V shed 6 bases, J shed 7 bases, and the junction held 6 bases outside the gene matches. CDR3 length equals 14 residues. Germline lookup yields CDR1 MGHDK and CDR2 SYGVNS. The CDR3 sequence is CASSVGTGIGELFF. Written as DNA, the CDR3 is TGTGCCAGCAGCGTCGGGACAGGGATCGGGGAGCTGTTTTTT. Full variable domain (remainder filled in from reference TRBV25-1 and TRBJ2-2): EADIYQTPRYLVIGTGKKITLECSQTMGHDKMYWYQQDPGMELHLIHYSYGVNSTEKGDLSSESTVSRIRTEHFPLTLESARPSHTSQYLCASSVGTGIGELFFGEGSRLTVL.

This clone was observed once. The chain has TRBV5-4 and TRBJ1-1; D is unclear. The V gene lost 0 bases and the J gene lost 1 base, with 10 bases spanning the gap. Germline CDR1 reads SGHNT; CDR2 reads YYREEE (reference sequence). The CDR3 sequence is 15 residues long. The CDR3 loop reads CASSLEDKTNTEAFF. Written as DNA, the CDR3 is TGTGCCAGCAGCTTGGAAGACAAAACGAACACTGAAGCTTTCTTT.

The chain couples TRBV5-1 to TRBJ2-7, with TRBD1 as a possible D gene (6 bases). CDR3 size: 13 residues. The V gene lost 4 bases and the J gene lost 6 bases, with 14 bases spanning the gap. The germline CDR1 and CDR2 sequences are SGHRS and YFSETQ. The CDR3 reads CASSTSRGCEQYF. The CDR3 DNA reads TGCGCCAGCAGCACTTCCAGGGGTTGCGAGCAGTACTTC.